One and the same sample provided the 15 T cell receptor beta chains below, sequenced in a study of T cells in tumors and immune-related adverse events. Sequenced by immunoSEQ multiplex PCR; TCRdb stores in-frame clones only, minus some. The sample has about 20,000 clones, about 93% seen once; the top ten hold about 1.4%. The sequenced sample was lymph node tissue, obtained from a patient treated with anti-PD-1 therapy. The receptor set was obtained from a female donor with metastatic renal cell carcinoma.

The chain joins TRBV7-2 to TRBJ2-3; 10 bases match TRBD2. Trimming at V came to 1 base and at J to 0 bases, leaving 7 bases not matched to a gene. Looked up from germline, CDR1 is SGHTA and CDR2 is FQGNSA. CDR3 size: 18 residues. The CDR3 loop is CASSLVVLAGASTDTQYF. CDR3 coding DNA: TGTGCCAGCAGCTTAGTCGTCCTAGCGGGGGCTAGCACAGATACGCAGTATTTT.

V is TRBV6-5 and J is TRBJ1-2, with TRBD1 identical over 8 bases. Trimming took 2 bases from V and 5 from J; bases not matched to a gene: 10. Germline CDR1 is MNHEY and CDR2 is SVGAGI. The CDR3 spans 16 residues. This chain's CDR3 is CASSYANRGVRYGYTF. The CDR3 DNA follows: TGTGCCAGCAGTTACGCTAACAGGGGGGTTAGATATGGCTACACCTTC.

The chain combines TRBV11-3 with TRBJ2-3; 7 nucleotides align to TRBD2. The trim removed 0 bases at V and 4 bases at J, leaving 13 bases unmatched. This CDR3 comprises 18 residues. Germline loops: CDR1 SGHNT, CDR2 YENEEA. The DNA of the CDR3 is TGTGCCAGCAGCTTAGATCCCCGGGGGGTTCCCGATCCAGATACGCAGTATTTT. It is translated as CASSLDPRGVPDPDTQYF.

V and J are TRBV25-1 and TRBJ1-2; no clear D. Germline V lookup: CDR1 MGHDK, CDR2 SYGVNS. CDR3 length: 11 amino acids. The V end lost 5 bases, the J end lost 6 bases, and 7 bases lay between the germline ends. In DNA form, the CDR3 reads TGTGCCAGCAGTATCCGGGATGGCTACACCTTC. Translated, it gives CASSIRDGYTF.

This sequence joins TRBV7-2 and TRBJ2-7; D gene ambiguous. V lost 1 base and J 2 bases, leaving 12 bases between the germline ends. There are 15 residues in the CDR3. CDR1 SGHTA and CDR2 FQGNSA come from the germline V gene. CDR3 nucleotides: TGTGCCAGCAGCTTAGAGGTGGGCGCCCCCTACGAGCAGTACTTC. It specifies CASSLEVGAPYEQYF.

The J gene is TRBJ1-3, the V gene TRBV7-9; the D is unclear. This CDR3 contains 15 residues. V shed 3 bases and J shed 0 bases, with 9 bases lying between them. CDR1 SEHNR and CDR2 FQNEAQ come from the germline V gene (reference sequence). CDR3 sequence reads: CASSFSRVSGNTIYF. CDR3 DNA sequence: TGTGCCAGCAGCTTTTCCCGGGTCTCTGGAAACACCATATATTTT.

J is TRBJ2-7 and V is TRBV7-2; D could derive from TRBD1 or TRBD2 (6 bases each). Per the germline V gene, CDR1 is SGHTA and CDR2 is FQGNSA. V was trimmed by 4 bases and J by 5 bases, leaving 18 bases between them. This CDR3 is 15 amino acids long. The CDR3 spells CASSSDGGAGDEQYF. Written as DNA, the CDR3 is TGTGCCAGCAGCTCAGACGGGGGCGCCGGGGACGAGCAGTACTTC.

This CDR3 is CASSYVSSYEQYF. The DNA of the CDR3 is TGTGCCAGCAGTTACGTGTCTTCGTACGAGCAGTACTTC. The genes are TRBV6-6 and TRBJ2-7, with D uncertain. Germline V gives CDR1 MNHNY, CDR2 SVGAGI (reference sequence). With 2 bases removed from V and 4 bases from J, the gap between germline ends came to 9 bases. CDR3 length: 13 residues.

The CDR3 reads CASSALVSEQFF. CDR3 nucleotide sequence: TGTGCCAGCAGTGCCCTCGTCTCTGAGCAGTTCTTC. The chain couples TRBV25-1 to TRBJ2-1; D is uncertain. V was clipped by 4 bases and J by 9 bases, with 10 bases between them. The germline V gene has CDR1 MGHDK and CDR2 SYGVNS. CDR3 length: 12 residues.

The chain uses TRBV19 and TRBJ1-4; the match to TRBD1 covers 10 bases. The CDR3 covers 20 residues. Germline V CDR1 and CDR2: LNHDA, SQIVND (reference sequence). This CDR3 reads CAGAGWVEGTGVATNEKLFF. As DNA, the CDR3 is TGTGCGGGAGCGGGTTGGGTCGAAGGGACAGGGGTTGCAACTAATGAAAAACTGTTTTTT.

This chain links TRBV5-1 with TRBJ1-1; unclear D gene. V was cut by 4 bases and J by 7 bases, with 14 bases left in between. There are 13 residues in the CDR3. The germline CDR1 and CDR2 sequences are SGHRS and YFSETQ. The CDR3, as DNA: TGCGCCAGCAGCCCTGGTGGGCGCGGTGAAGCTTTCTTT. Its protein is CASSPGGRGEAFF.

The genes are TRBV4-2 and TRBJ2-7, with 8 positions matching TRBD2. The CDR3 sequence is 16 residues long. With V trimmed by 4 bases and J by 0 bases, 8 bases remained unmatched. Germline lookup yields CDR1 LGHNA and CDR2 YNFKEQ. CDR3 sequence reads: CASSPGKRERSYEQYF. CDR3 coding DNA: TGTGCCAGCAGCCCCGGGAAGCGGGAGCGCTCCTACGAGCAGTACTTC.

The rearrangement joins TRBV14 to TRBJ1-2, with 7 nucleotides matching TRBD1. V shed 0 bases and J 5 bases; nucleotides not matched to a gene: 15. The germline CDR1 and CDR2 sequences are SGHDN and FVKESK. This CDR3 is built from 18 residues. The CDR3 DNA is TGTGCCAGCAGCCAAGATCTGCAGGGGGGGAAATGTTTATATGGCTACACCTTC. Translating gives CASSQDLQGGKCLYGYTF. Drawing the rest from reference TRBV14 and TRBJ1-2, the complete variable domain is EAGVTQFPSHSVIEKGQTVTLRCDPISGHDNLYWYRRVMGKEIKFLLHFVKESKQDESGMPNNRFLAERTGGTYSTLKVQPAELEDSGVYFCASSQDLQGGKCLYGYTFGSGTRLTVV.

The chain joins TRBV27 to TRBJ2-7; D gene uncertain. Trimming took 4 bases from V and 1 from J, leaving 11 bases between them. Germline V gives CDR1 MNHEY, CDR2 SMNVEV (reference sequence). CDR3 length: 14 residues. The CDR3 reads CASSSPGRSYEQYF. The CDR3, as DNA: TGTGCCAGCAGTTCTCCGGGTCGATCCTACGAGCAGTACTTC.

This clone has more than one count but fewer than ten. Here the CDR3 reads CASKRDRSQSAQHF. The CDR3 nucleotides read TGTGCCAGCAAACGGGACAGGTCTCAATCAGCCCAGCATTTT. V is TRBV2 and J is TRBJ1-5, with 8 bases fitting TRBD1. Per the germline V gene, CDR1 is SNHLY and CDR2 is FYNNEI. The CDR3 is 14 amino acids. Trimming removed 7 bases from V and 11 bases from J; junction bases left unmatched: 13.